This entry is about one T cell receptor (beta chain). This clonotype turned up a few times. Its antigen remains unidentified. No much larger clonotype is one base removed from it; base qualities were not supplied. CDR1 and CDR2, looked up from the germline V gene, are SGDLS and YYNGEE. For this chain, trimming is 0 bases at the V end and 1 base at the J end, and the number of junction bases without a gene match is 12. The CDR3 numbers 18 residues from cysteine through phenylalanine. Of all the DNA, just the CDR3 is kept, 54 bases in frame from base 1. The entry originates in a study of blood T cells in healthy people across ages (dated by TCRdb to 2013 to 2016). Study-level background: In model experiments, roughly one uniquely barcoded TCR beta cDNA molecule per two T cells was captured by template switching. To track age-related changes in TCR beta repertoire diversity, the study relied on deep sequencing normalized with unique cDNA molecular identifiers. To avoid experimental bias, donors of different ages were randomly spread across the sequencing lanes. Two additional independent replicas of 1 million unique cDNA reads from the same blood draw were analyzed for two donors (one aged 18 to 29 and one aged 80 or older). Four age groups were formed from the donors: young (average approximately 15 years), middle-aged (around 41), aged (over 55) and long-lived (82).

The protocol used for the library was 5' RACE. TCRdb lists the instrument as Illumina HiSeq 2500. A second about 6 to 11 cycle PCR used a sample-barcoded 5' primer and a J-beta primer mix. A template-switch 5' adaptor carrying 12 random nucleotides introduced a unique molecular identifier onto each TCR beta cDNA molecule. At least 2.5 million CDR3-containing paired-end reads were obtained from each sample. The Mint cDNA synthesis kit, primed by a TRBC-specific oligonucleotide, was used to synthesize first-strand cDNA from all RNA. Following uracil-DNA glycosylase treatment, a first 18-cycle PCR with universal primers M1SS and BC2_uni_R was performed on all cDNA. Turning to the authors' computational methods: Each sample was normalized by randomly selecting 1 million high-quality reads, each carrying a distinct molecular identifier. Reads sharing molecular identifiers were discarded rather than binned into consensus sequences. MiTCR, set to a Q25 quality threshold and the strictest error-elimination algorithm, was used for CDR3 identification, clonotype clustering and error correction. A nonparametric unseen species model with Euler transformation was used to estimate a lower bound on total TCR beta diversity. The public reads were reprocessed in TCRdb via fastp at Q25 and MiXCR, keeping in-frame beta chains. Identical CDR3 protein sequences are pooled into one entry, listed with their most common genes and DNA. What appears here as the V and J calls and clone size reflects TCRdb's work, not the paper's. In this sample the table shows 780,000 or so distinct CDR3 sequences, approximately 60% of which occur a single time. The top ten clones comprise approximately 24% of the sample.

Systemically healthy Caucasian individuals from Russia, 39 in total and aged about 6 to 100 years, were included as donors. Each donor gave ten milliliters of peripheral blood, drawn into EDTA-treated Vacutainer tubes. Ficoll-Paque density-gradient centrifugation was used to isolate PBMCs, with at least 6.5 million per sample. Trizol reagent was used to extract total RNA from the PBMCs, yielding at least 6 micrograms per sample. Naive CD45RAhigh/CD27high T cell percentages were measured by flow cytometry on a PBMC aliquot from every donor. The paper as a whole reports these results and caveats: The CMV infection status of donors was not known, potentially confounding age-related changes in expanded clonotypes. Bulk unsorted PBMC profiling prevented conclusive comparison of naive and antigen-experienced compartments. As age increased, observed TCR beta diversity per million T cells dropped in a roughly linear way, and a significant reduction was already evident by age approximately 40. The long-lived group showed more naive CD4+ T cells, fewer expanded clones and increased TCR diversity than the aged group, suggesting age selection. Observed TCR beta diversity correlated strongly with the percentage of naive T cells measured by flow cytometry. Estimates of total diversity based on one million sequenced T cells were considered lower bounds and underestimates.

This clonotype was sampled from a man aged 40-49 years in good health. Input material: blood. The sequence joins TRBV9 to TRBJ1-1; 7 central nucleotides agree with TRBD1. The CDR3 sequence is CASSVGTGTARGNTEAFF. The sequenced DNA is TGTGCCAGCAGCGTAGGAACCGGGACAGCCAGAGGGAACACTGAAGCTTTCTTT.